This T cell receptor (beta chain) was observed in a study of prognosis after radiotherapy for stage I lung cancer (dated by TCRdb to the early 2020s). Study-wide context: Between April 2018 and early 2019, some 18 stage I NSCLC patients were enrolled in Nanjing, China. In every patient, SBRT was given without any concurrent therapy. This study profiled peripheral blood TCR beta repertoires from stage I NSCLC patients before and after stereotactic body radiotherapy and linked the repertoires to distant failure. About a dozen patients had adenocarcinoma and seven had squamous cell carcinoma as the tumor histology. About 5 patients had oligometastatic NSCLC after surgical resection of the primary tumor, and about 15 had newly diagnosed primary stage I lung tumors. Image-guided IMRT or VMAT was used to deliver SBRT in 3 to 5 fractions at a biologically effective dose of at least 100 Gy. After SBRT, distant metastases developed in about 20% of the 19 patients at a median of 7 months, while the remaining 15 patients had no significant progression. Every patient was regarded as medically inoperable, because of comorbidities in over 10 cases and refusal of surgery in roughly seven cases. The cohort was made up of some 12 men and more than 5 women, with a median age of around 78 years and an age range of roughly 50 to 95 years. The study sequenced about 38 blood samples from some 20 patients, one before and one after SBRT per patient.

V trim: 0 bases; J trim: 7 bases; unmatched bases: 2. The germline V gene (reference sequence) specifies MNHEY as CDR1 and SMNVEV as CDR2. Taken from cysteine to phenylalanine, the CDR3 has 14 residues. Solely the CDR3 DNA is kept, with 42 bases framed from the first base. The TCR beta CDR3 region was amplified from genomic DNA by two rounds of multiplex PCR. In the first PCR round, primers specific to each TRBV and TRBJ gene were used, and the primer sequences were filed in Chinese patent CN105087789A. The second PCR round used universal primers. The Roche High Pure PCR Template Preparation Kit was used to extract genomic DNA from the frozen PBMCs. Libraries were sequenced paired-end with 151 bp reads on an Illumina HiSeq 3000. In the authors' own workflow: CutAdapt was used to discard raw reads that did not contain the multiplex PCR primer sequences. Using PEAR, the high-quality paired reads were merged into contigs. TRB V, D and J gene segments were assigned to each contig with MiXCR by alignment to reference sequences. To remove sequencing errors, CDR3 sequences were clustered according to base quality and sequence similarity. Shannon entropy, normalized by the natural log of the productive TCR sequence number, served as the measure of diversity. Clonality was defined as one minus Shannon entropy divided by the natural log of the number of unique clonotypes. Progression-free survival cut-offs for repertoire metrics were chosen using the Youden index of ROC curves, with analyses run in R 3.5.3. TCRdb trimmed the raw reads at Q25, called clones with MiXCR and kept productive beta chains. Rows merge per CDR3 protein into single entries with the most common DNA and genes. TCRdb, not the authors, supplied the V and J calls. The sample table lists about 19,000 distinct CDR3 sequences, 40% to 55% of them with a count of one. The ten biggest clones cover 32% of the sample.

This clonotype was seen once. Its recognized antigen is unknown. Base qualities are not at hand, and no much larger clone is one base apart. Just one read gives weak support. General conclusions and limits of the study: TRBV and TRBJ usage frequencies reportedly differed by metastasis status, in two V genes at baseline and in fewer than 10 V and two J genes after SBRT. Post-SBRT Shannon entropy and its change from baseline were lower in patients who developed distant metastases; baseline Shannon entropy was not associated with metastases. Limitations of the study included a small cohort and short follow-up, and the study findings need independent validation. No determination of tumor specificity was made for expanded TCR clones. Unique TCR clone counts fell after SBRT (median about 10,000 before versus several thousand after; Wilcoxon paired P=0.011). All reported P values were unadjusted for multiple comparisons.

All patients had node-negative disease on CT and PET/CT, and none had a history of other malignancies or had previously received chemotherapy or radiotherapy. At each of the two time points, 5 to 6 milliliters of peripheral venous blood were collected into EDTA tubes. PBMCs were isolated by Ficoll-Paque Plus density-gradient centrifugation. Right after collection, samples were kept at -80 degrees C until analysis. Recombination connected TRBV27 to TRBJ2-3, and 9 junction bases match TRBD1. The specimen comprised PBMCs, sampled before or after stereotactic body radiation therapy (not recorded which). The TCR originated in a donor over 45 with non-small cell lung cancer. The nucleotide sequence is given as TGTGCCAGCAGTTTATCGGGACAGGGTCATACGCAGTATTTT. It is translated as CASSLSGQGHTQYF.